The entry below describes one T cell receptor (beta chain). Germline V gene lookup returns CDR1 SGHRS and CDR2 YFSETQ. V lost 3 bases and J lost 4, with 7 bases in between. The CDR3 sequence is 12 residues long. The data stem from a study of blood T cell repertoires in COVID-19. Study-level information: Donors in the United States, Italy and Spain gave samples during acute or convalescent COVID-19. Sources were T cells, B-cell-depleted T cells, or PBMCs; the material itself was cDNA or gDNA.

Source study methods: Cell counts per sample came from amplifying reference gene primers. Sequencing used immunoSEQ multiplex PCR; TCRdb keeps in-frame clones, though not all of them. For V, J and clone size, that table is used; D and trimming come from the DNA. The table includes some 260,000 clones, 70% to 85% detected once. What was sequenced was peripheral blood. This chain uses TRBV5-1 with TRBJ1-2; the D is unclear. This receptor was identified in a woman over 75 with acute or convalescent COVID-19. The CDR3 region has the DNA TGCGCCAGCAGCTATCCGGGCTATGGCTACACCTTC. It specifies CASSYPGYGYTF.